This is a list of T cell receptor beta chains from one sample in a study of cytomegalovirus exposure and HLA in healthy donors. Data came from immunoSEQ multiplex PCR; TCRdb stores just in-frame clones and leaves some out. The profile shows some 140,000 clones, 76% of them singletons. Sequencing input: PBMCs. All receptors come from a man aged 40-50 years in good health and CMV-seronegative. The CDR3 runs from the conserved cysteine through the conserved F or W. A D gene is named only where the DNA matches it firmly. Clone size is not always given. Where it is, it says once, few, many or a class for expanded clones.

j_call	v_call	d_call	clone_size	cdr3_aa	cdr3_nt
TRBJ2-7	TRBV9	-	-	CASSVDGGLSTYEQYF	TGTGCCAGCAGCGTAGATGGGGGACTCTCTACCTACGAGCAGTACTTC
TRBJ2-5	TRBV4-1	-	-	CASSPTREETQYF	TGCGCCAGCAGCCCCACTAGGGAAGAGACCCAGTACTTC
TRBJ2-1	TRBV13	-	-	CASSFDRSSYNEQFF	TGTGCCAGCAGCTTTGACAGAAGCTCCTACAATGAGCAGTTCTTC
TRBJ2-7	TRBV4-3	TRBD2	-	CASSQEGTSGYEQYF	TGCGCCAGCAGCCAAGAGGGGACTAGCGGCTACGAGCAGTACTTC
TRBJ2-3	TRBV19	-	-	CASSIGGGTDTQYF	TGTGCCAGTAGTATAGGCGGGGGCACAGATACGCAGTATTTT
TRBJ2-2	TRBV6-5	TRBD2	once	CASSYSGGYTGELFF	TGTGCCAGCAGTTACTCCGGGGGGTACACCGGGGAGCTGTTTTTT
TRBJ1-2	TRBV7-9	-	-	CASSPGGGLGYGYTF	TGTGCCAGCAGCCCGGGCGGGGGGTTAGGCTATGGCTACACCTTC
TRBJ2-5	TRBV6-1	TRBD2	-	CASSAAGGPLGETQYF	TGTGCCAGCAGTGCCGCGGGGGGGCCGCTTGGGGAGACCCAGTACTTC
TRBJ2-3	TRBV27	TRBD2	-	CASSQSGRVRDTQYF	TGTGCCAGCAGCCAGAGCGGGAGGGTACGGGATACGCAGTATTTT
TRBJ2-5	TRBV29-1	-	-	CSVGYRNPFQETQYF	TGCAGCGTCGGGTATCGGAACCCCTTCCAAGAGACCCAGTACTTC
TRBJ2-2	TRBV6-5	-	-	CATRDTGELFF	TGTGCCACCCGGGACACCGGGGAGCTGTTTTTT
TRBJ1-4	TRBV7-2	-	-	CASSPTRVATNEKLFF	TGTGCCAGCAGCCCAACCCGAGTTGCAACTAATGAAAAACTGTTTTTT
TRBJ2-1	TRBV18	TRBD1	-	CASSPPNPGQGLNEQFF	TGTGCCAGCTCACCACCTAATCCGGGACAGGGGCTCAATGAGCAGTTCTTC
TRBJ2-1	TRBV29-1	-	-	CSVVDGLGYNEQFF	TGCAGCGTTGTAGACGGACTCGGTTACAATGAGCAGTTCTTC
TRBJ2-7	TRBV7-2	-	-	CASSLAGTNPYEQYF	TGTGCCAGCAGCTTAGCCGGGACAAACCCCTACGAGCAGTACTTC
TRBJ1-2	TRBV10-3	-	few	CAISEGTGSFFYGYTF	TGTGCCATCAGTGAGGGCACAGGGTCATTCTTCTATGGCTACACCTTC
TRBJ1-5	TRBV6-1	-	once	CASTSDILGQHF	TGTGCCAGCACCTCCGACATTTTGGGCCAGCATTTT
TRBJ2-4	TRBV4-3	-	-	CASSQDLMAAVIIQYF	TGCGCCAGCAGCCAAGATCTGATGGCCGCGGTTATCATTCAGTACTTC
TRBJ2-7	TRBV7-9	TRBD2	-	CASSLGLSGGYEQYF	TGTGCCAGCAGCTTAGGACTATCGGGGGGCTACGAGCAGTACTTC
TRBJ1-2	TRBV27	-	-	CASSLSGRVNYGYTF	TGTGCCAGCAGTTTATCGGGGAGAGTTAACTATGGCTACACCTTC